Presented here are 31 T cell receptor beta chains from one specimen sequenced in a study of radiotherapy plus CTLA-4 blockade in lung cancer. The repertoire was sequenced with immunoSEQ multiplex PCR; TCRdb's copy has only in-frame clones and lacks some. Of some 110,000 clones in the sample, approximately 84% are singletons; the top ten hold roughly 5%. This specimen was peripheral blood, taken from a patient treated with radiotherapy plus ipilimumab. These receptors were collected from a human donor with non-small cell lung cancer who had a partial response to radiotherapy plus ipilimumab.

This chain joins TRBV11-2 and TRBJ2-1, with unresolved D. Germline CDR1 and CDR2: SGHAT and FQNNGV. Trimming removed 5 bases at V and 7 bases at J, with 12 bases between. The CDR3 runs 13 residues. CDR3 nucleotide sequence: TGTGCCAGCAGCCGCGGCGGAGTGAATGAGCAGTTCTTC. Encoded protein: CASSRGGVNEQFF. Full variable domain (rest looked up from reference TRBV11-2 and TRBJ2-1): EAGVAQSPRYKIIEKRQSVAFWCNPISGHATLYWYQQILGQGPKLLIQFQNNGVVDDSQLPKDRFSAERLKGVDSTLKIQPAKLEDSAVYLCASSRGGVNEQFFGPGTRLTVL.

The rearrangement uses TRBV28 and TRBJ2-7; 8 bases map to TRBD2. This CDR3 region has 14 residues. Per germline, CDR1 MDHEN and CDR2 SYDVKM. V lost 6 bases and J lost 7; bases outside the gene matches: 11. CDR3 sequence (DNA): TGTGCCAGCAGAAGAGCGGGAGTAACGGGAGAGCAGTACTTC. Protein product: CASRRAGVTGEQYF.

This clone was seen only once. The chain is built from TRBV19 and TRBJ2-1, with a possible D match to TRBD2 (6 bases). Trimming removed 5 bases from V and 0 bases from J, with 11 bases in between. Germline lookup yields CDR1 LNHDA and CDR2 SQIVND (reference sequence). CDR3 size: 15 residues. The CDR3 spells CASSRETVSYNEQFF. Here the CDR3 DNA reads TGTGCCAGTAGTCGGGAGACAGTCTCCTACAATGAGCAGTTCTTC.

The chain joins TRBV5-1 to TRBJ2-3; D might be TRBD2 (6 bases). Trimming removed 4 bases at V and 1 base at J, with 7 bases between. The CDR3 has 13 residues. From germline, CDR1 is SGHRS and CDR2 YFSETQ. The CDR3: CASSERGTDTQYF. As DNA, the CDR3 is TGCGCCAGCAGCGAGCGGGGCACAGATACGCAGTATTTT.

V is TRBV10-2 and J is TRBJ2-1; no clear D. Germline values: CDR1 WSHSY, CDR2 SAAADI. The CDR3 has 12 amino acids. Trimming removed 4 bases from V and 5 bases from J, with 6 bases in between. CDR3 protein: CASSVGHNEQFF. For the CDR3, the DNA is TGCGCCAGCAGTGTGGGCCACAATGAGCAGTTCTTC.

The V and J genes are TRBV11-3 and TRBJ2-5; D is unresolved. The CDR3 runs 13 residues. Germline CDR1 and CDR2: SGHNT and YENEEA. V shed 0 bases and J shed 4 bases, with 6 bases lying between them. CDR3 nucleotides: TGTGCCAGCAGCTTAGATAACTTAGAGACCCAGTACTTC. Its translation is CASSLDNLETQYF. Complete variable domain (other parts from reference TRBV11-3 and TRBJ2-5): EAGVVQSPRYKIIEKKQPVAFWCNPISGHNTLYWYLQNLGQGPELLIRYENEEAVDDSQLPKDRFSAERLKGVDSTLKIQPAELGDSAVYLCASSLDNLETQYFGPGTRLLVL.

V and J are TRBV4-1 and TRBJ1-6, with D perhaps matching TRBD1 (5 bases). The V end was cut by 1 base, the J end by 5 bases, with 15 bases between. Germline CDR1 reads MGHRA; CDR2 reads YSYEKL. This CDR3 has 17 residues. This CDR3 is CASSQGGASGDNSPLHF. As DNA, the CDR3 is TGCGCCAGCAGCCAAGGAGGGGCCAGCGGGGATAATTCACCCCTCCACTTT.

Worth noting for this clone: The junction departs from the called germline gene at one end, perhaps through a read error. The chain employs TRBV5-1 and TRBJ1-2; tentative D call: TRBD1 (5 bases). This CDR3 has 15 residues. CDR1 is SGHRS, CDR2 YFSETQ, per germline. CDR3 in DNA: TGTGCCAGCAGCTTGATCATCCAGGGTAACTATGGCTACACCTTC. Protein: CASSLIIQGNYGYTF.

V and J are TRBV4-1 and TRBJ1-1; D is undetermined. The V end lost 0 bases, the J end lost 1 base, and 12 bases lay between the germline ends. The CDR3 sequence is 16 residues long. Germline lookup yields CDR1 MGHRA and CDR2 YSYEKL. CDR3 sequence (DNA): TGCGCCAGCAGCCAAGAGCCGGGAAGACCGAACACTGAAGCTTTCTTT. Amino acid sequence: CASSQEPGRPNTEAFF.

The chain combines TRBV30 with TRBJ2-2, with TRBD2 matching over 7 bases. This CDR3 comprises 16 residues. Germline trimming cut 3 bases from V and 4 bases from J; bases unmatched to any gene: 11. CDR1 GTSNPN and CDR2 SVGIG come from the germline V gene (reference sequence). The DNA for the CDR3 is TGTGCCTGGAGACGTGGGGGGGTGGTGGGCACCGGGGAGCTGTTTTTT. Amino acids: CAWRRGGVVGTGELFF. The whole variable domain, remainder taken from reference TRBV30 and TRBJ2-2, is SQTIHQWPATLVQPVGSPLSLECTVEGTSNPNLYWYRQAAGRGLQLLFYSVGIGQISSEVPQNLSASRPQDRQFILSSKKLLLSDSGFYLCAWRRGGVVGTGELFFGEGSRLTVL.

The chain carries TRBV4-2 and TRBJ1-3; 9 nucleotides align to TRBD1. The CDR3 runs to 15 residues. Germline assignment: CDR1 LGHNA and CDR2 YNFKEQ. V gave up 5 bases and J gave up 4 bases; unmatched junction bases: 6. The CDR3 DNA sequence: TGTGCCAGCAGCTCGGACAGGGGATCAGGAAACACCATATATTTT. Encoded protein: CASSSDRGSGNTIYF.

The chain uses TRBV9 and TRBJ1-1; a weak D match, TRBD1 (5 bases). Germline-derived CDR1 and CDR2 are SGDLS and YYNGEE. The CDR3 contains 14 residues. Trimming removed 0 bases from V and 4 bases from J, with 10 bases in between. The DNA for the CDR3 is TGTGCCAGCAGCGTAGTCCCGGGGGGCACTGAAGCTTTCTTT. Protein sequence: CASSVVPGGTEAFF.

This chain uses TRBV11-2 with TRBJ2-7; 9 positions match TRBD1. The CDR3 runs 16 residues. V shed 5 bases, J shed 3 bases, and the junction held 11 bases outside the gene matches. Germline V CDR1 and CDR2: SGHAT, FQNNGV. CDR3 DNA sequence: TGTGCCAGCAGCCTGACAGGGGGAAAGTATGGCTACGAGCAGTACTTC. Its protein product is CASSLTGGKYGYEQYF.

The rearrangement joins TRBV30 to TRBJ1-1, with D uncertain. Germline CDR1 reads GTSNPN; CDR2 reads SVGIG (reference sequence). This CDR3 contains 13 residues. Trimming stripped 3 bases from V and 0 bases from J, with 8 bases between. DNA for the CDR3: TGTGCCTGGAGCGAACAGTTGAACACTGAAGCTTTCTTT. Amino acids: CAWSEQLNTEAFF.

This clone showed up just a few times. The chain carries TRBV19 and TRBJ1-5; the D is unclear. Per the germline V gene, CDR1 is LNHDA and CDR2 is SQIVND (reference sequence). The CDR3 length is 12 residues. V gave up 7 bases and J gave up 6 bases, with 10 bases separating them. The CDR3 bases are TGTGCCAGTACACTGGGAGGTCAGCCCCAGCATTTT. This gives the protein CASTLGGQPQHF.

V gene TRBV7-6 combines with J gene TRBJ2-7; 9 bases are shared with TRBD2. The V gene end was trimmed by 5 bases and the J gene end by 1 base; junction bases not matched to a gene: 6. This CDR3 is built from 15 residues. The V gene's germline CDR1 is SGHVS and CDR2 FNYEAQ. This CDR3 is CASSPAGGFSYEQYV. CDR3 coding DNA: TGTGCCAGCAGCCCCGCGGGAGGGTTTTCCTACGAGCAGTACGTC.

This clone has a handful of counts. This chain connects TRBV18 to TRBJ1-1, with D unresolved. This CDR3 region has 14 residues. The germline gives CDR1 KGHSH, CDR2 LQKENI. The V gene lost 3 bases and the J gene lost 1 base, with 9 bases spanning the gap. The chain's CDR3 is CASSPATGNTEAFF. Here the CDR3 DNA reads TGTGCCAGCTCACCGGCTACGGGGAACACTGAAGCTTTCTTT.

This clone was recorded a few times. The chain joins TRBV28 to TRBJ1-2; D call uncertain. This CDR3 spans 12 amino acids. Between the trimmed V and J ends, which lost 5 bases and 1 base, there was a span of 5 bases. CDR1 and CDR2 from the germline V gene are MDHEN and SYDVKM. CDR3 in DNA: TGTGCCAGCAGTGGCAATAACTATGGCTACACCTTC. Its protein is CASSGNNYGYTF.

The chain has TRBV28 and TRBJ2-5; D may be TRBD2 (6 bases). The J call may not be correct, given that the DNA end is closer to TRBJ2-7. Germline V lookup: CDR1 MDHEN, CDR2 SYDVKM. The CDR3 runs 12 residues. CDR3 sequence reads: CASSPGRYEQYF. Here the CDR3 DNA reads TGTGCCAGCAGTCCAGGGAGGTACGAGCAGTACTTC.

The chain links TRBV7-6 to TRBJ2-5; a weak D match, TRBD2 (6 bases). This CDR3 is 15 amino acids long. V was clipped by 5 bases and J by 0 bases, with 13 bases between them. CDR1 is SGHVS and CDR2 is FNYEAQ in the germline V gene. This CDR3 is CASSPTSSYQETQYF. In DNA form, the CDR3 reads TGTGCCAGCAGCCCTACTAGCAGTTACCAAGAGACCCAGTACTTC.

This chain links TRBV6-5 with TRBJ1-5; D is uncertain. Germline values: CDR1 MNHEY, CDR2 SVGAGI. V shed 0 bases and J shed 7 bases, with 7 bases lying between them. This CDR3 region has 13 residues. This CDR3 is CASSYSRNQPQHF. CDR3 nucleotide sequence: TGTGCCAGCAGTTACTCGAGGAACCAGCCCCAGCATTTT.

The chain couples TRBV28 to TRBJ1-2; TRBD1 matches at 10 bases. Germline assignment: CDR1 MDHEN and CDR2 SYDVKM. The CDR3 loop spans 14 amino acids. V gave up 6 bases and J gave up 2 bases; unmatched junction bases: 3. The DNA of the CDR3 is TGTGCCAGCAGCTGGGACAGGGGCAACTATGGCTACACCTTC. Encoded protein: CASSWDRGNYGYTF.

This clone was detected ten times or more. The V and J genes are TRBV7-9 and TRBJ1-5; TRBD1 aligns across 8 bases. V lost 5 bases to trimming and J lost 7 bases; unmatched junction nucleotides: 7. Germline CDR1 and CDR2: SEHNR and FQNEAQ (reference sequence). The CDR3 totals 14 residues. The CDR3 region has the DNA TGTGCCAGCAGCCCGACAGGGGACTTACAGCCCCAGCATTTT. Residues: CASSPTGDLQPQHF.

The J gene is TRBJ1-5, the V gene TRBV19; D possibly corresponds to TRBD1 (6 bases). V was pared by 4 bases and J by 3 bases, with 13 bases between. The CDR3 spans 15 residues. Looked up from germline, CDR1 is LNHDA and CDR2 is SQIVND (reference sequence). The CDR3 loop is CASSSGGQSNQPQHF. DNA for the CDR3: TGTGCCAGTAGTAGTGGGGGCCAGTCCAATCAGCCCCAGCATTTT. The full variable domain, rest sourced from reference TRBV19 and TRBJ1-5, is DGGITQSPKYLFRKEGQNVTLSCEQNLNHDAMYWYRQDPGQGLRLIYYSQIVNDFQKGDIAEGYSVSREKKESFPLTVTSAQKNPTAFYLCASSSGGQSNQPQHFGDGTRLSIL.

This clone showed up many times. J is TRBJ1-2 and V is TRBV18, with unresolved D. Per germline, CDR1 KGHSH and CDR2 LQKENI. Deletions cut 3 bases from V and 12 bases from J, with 23 bases between. The CDR3 covers 15 residues. The DNA for the CDR3 is TGTGCCAGCTCACCTACCGAGAGAGAGGTGGTTACGGACACCTTC. The encoded protein is CASSPTEREVVTDTF.

The gene calls are TRBV4-3 and TRBJ1-5; the match to TRBD1 covers 7 bases. The V segment lost 4 bases and the J segment 9 bases; nucleotides outside the gene matches: 6. Germline V gene sequence: CDR1 LGHNA, CDR2 YSLEER. The CDR3 consists of 13 residues. The CDR3 sequence: CASSRDRVGPQHF. CDR3 bases: TGCGCCAGCAGCCGAGACAGGGTGGGGCCCCAGCATTTT.

The chain recombines TRBV4-1 with TRBJ2-7; unclear D gene. Looked up from germline, CDR1 is MGHRA and CDR2 is YSYEKL. The CDR3 is 12 residues long. V lost 5 bases and J lost 5, with 10 bases in between. CDR3 DNA sequence: TGCGCCAGCAGCGCCCTAAGAGACGAGCAGTACTTC. Its protein product is CASSALRDEQYF.

The chain links TRBV7-2 to TRBJ2-5; D unresolved. Per the germline V gene, CDR1 is SGHTA and CDR2 is FQGNSA. The CDR3 spans 15 residues. Trimming took off 3 bases at V and 3 bases at J, with 14 bases between the two ends. CDR3 in amino acids: CASSFILPRKETQYF. The DNA of the CDR3 is TGTGCCAGCAGCTTTATCCTTCCCAGGAAAGAGACCCAGTACTTC.

V usage is TRBV5-1 and J usage is TRBJ2-1, with D hard to call. The length of the CDR3 is 16 residues. Deletions cut 0 bases from V and 2 bases from J, with 12 bases between. Germline V gene sequence: CDR1 SGHRS, CDR2 YFSETQ. The DNA for the CDR3 is TGCGCCAGCAGCTTGGGTCTTTCGAGTGCCTACAATGAGCAGTTCTTC. Its translation is CASSLGLSSAYNEQFF. Using reference TRBV5-1 and TRBJ2-1 for the parts outside the CDR3, the full variable domain is KAGVTQTPRYLIKTRGQQVTLSCSPISGHRSVSWYQQTPGQGLQFLFEYFSETQRNKGNFPGRFSGRQFSNSRSEMNVSTLELGDSALYLCASSLGLSSAYNEQFFGPGTRLTVL.

This chain joins TRBV15 and TRBJ2-7; perhaps TRBD1 as D (6 bases). The length of the CDR3 is 15 residues. Trimming pared 4 bases from V and 6 bases from J, leaving 19 bases between. The germline V gene encodes CDR1 LNHNV and CDR2 YYDKDF (reference sequence). DNA for the CDR3: TGTGCCACCAGCATAAAGAAGGCAGGGGCCAGCGAGCAGTACTTC. Residues: CATSIKKAGASEQYF.

This chain links TRBV28 with TRBJ1-2, with TRBD1 matching over 7 bases. The V and J ends lost 4 bases and 4 bases, in that order; junction bases with no gene match: 3. Germline loops: CDR1 MDHEN, CDR2 SYDVKM. CDR3 length: 13 residues. Here the CDR3 DNA reads TGTGCCAGCAGTTCCCAGGGGGGCTATGGCTACACCTTC. Its translation: CASSSQGGYGYTF.